The 14 T cell receptor beta chains listed next were all sequenced from one sample in a study of PD-1 blockade in classical Hodgkin lymphoma. The time point was: newly diagnosed, previously untreated cHL patient sample. Sequenced by immunoSEQ multiplex PCR; TCRdb stores in-frame clones only, minus some. The data hold fewer than 35,000 clones, with roughly 92% observed a single time. Sequences were obtained from peripheral blood mononuclear cells (PBMCs). All receptors come from a human donor with classical Hodgkin lymphoma.

This chain joins TRBV5-8 and TRBJ2-3, with D maybe TRBD2 (6 bases). Germline lookup yields CDR1 SGHTS and CDR2 YDEGEE. The CDR3 totals 14 residues. Trimming left V 4 bases short and J 4 bases short, with 13 bases between. The CDR3 coding sequence is TGTGCCAGCAGCACCAGACTAGGTCCAGATACGCAGTATTTT. Translation gives CASSTRLGPDTQYF. Based on the CDR3 plus reference TRBV5-8 and TRBJ2-3, the full variable domain is EAGVTQSPTHLIKTRGQQATLRCSPISGHTSVYWYQQALGLGLQFLLWYDEGEERNRGNFPPRFSGRQFPNYSSELNVNALELEDSALYLCASSTRLGPDTQYFGPGTRLTVL.

This clone was observed a single time. V and J are TRBV6-1 and TRBJ2-7; no reliable D call. The germline CDR1 and CDR2 sequences are MNHNS and SASEGT. The CDR3 loop spans 14 amino acids. The V end lost 6 bases, the J end lost 0 bases, and 12 bases lay between the germline ends. The CDR3 DNA follows: TGTGCCAGCAGGGGGTCCCTAAGCTCCTACGAGCAGTACTTC. This codes for CASRGSLSSYEQYF.

This clone has only one observation. V is TRBV30 and J is TRBJ1-1; D is undetermined. Germline assignment: CDR1 GTSNPN and CDR2 SVGIG (reference sequence). Trimming removed 0 bases at V and 1 base at J, with 6 bases between. This CDR3 region has 13 residues. CDR3 coding DNA: TGTGCCTGGAGTGTAACAGCGAACACTGAAGCTTTCTTT. This gives the protein CAWSVTANTEAFF.

The gene calls are TRBV10-3 and TRBJ2-1, with 7 positions matching TRBD1. The CDR3 consists of 14 residues. CDR1 is ENHRY and CDR2 is SYGVKD in the germline V gene. Trimming cost V 8 bases and J 4 bases; bases outside gene matches: 8. DNA of the CDR3: TGTGCCATCGGACTTCCGGGACAGTACAATGAGCAGTTCTTC. It encodes CAIGLPGQYNEQFF.

The chain employs TRBV28 and TRBJ1-6, with no clear D. Germline CDR1 and CDR2: MDHEN and SYDVKM. The V gene lost 6 bases and the J gene lost 6 bases, with 6 bases spanning the gap. The length of the CDR3 is 12 residues. This CDR3 is CASSRLNSPLHF. The CDR3 coding sequence is TGTGCCAGCAGCCGACTTAATTCACCCCTCCACTTT.

The chain carries TRBV6-5 and TRBJ1-3; 12 nucleotides match TRBD1. Germline V gives CDR1 MNHEY, CDR2 SVGAGI. The trim removed 6 bases at V and 7 bases at J, leaving 7 bases unmatched. This CDR3 has 15 amino acids. The DNA of the CDR3 is TGTGCCAGCAGAACAGCCGGGACAGGGGGCAACACCATATATTTT. Protein product: CASRTAGTGGNTIYF.

The J gene is TRBJ2-7, the V gene TRBV7-9; D is perhaps TRBD1 (6 bases). The V gene's germline CDR1 is SEHNR and CDR2 FQNEAQ (reference sequence). This CDR3 has 15 amino acids. Trimming cost V 3 bases and J 0 bases, with 12 bases left between them. The CDR3 loop is CASSFPRGVSYEQYF. In nucleotides, the CDR3 is TGTGCCAGCAGCTTCCCCAGGGGCGTCTCCTACGAGCAGTACTTC.

The chain combines TRBV6-6 with TRBJ1-2; D perhaps matches TRBD1 (6 bases). V was trimmed by 2 bases and J by 7 bases, leaving 17 bases between them. CDR3 length: 15 amino acids. The germline V gene has CDR1 MNHNY and CDR2 SVGAGI (reference sequence). This CDR3 is CASSYETTGLGGYTF. For the CDR3, the DNA is TGTGCCAGCAGTTACGAAACAACAGGGTTAGGTGGCTACACCTTC.

The chain couples TRBV6-9 to TRBJ2-4; TRBD2 matches 7 bases. The J segment lost 9 bases and the V segment lost 6 bases, leaving 8 bases of the junction unmatched. CDR3 length equals 13 residues. The germline V gene encodes CDR1 MNHGY and CDR2 SVAAGI. The CDR3 reads CASRPPGGGIQYF. In DNA form, the CDR3 reads TGTGCCAGCAGACCCCCGGGAGGAGGCATTCAGTACTTC.

The rearrangement uses TRBV28 and TRBJ2-7, with TRBD1 matching over 7 bases. The germline CDR1 and CDR2 sequences are MDHEN and SYDVKM. V shed 6 bases, J shed 1 base, and the junction held 6 bases outside the gene matches. The CDR3 is made up of 14 amino acids. The CDR3 here is CASSSGTASYEQYF. DNA for the CDR3: TGTGCCAGCAGCTCCGGGACAGCTTCCTACGAGCAGTACTTC.

The chain combines TRBV4-3 with TRBJ2-3; D unclear. The CDR3 runs 14 residues. Looked up from germline, CDR1 is LGHNA and CDR2 is YSLEER. The germline V and J ends were trimmed by 8 bases and 2 bases, with 14 bases remaining between them. The CDR3 bases are TGCGCCAGCGGCAAGGCGGCCACCACAGATACGCAGTATTTT. Encoded protein: CASGKAATTDTQYF.

The chain carries TRBV29-1 and TRBJ2-2; 7 positions match TRBD2. V trimming: 3 bases; J trimming: 6 bases; junction bases outside the gene matches: 4. The germline V gene has CDR1 SQVTM and CDR2 ANQGSEA. The CDR3 extends over 13 amino acids. CDR3 nucleotides: TGCAGCGTTGATACGGGGGGTCCCGGGGAGCTGTTTTTT. Translated, it gives CSVDTGGPGELFF.

The V gene is TRBV4-3, the J gene TRBJ2-1; TRBD2 agrees at 8 bases. Losses at the gene ends were 0 bases for V and 0 bases for J; bases not matched to a gene: 7. The germline V gene encodes CDR1 LGHNA and CDR2 YSLEER. This CDR3 is built from 18 residues. CDR3 sequence reads: CASSQDSGGGLSYNEQFF. The CDR3 bases are TGCGCCAGCAGCCAAGACTCGGGAGGGGGACTCTCCTACAATGAGCAGTTCTTC.

V is TRBV19 and J is TRBJ2-7, with a tentative D call TRBD1 (5 bases). The germline CDR1 and CDR2 sequences are LNHDA and SQIVND (reference sequence). Trimming stripped 4 bases from V and 4 bases from J, with 17 bases between. There are 15 residues in the CDR3. Here the CDR3 reads CASSTGRQGLYEQYF. DNA for the CDR3: TGTGCCAGTAGTACTGGACGGCAGGGTCTATACGAGCAGTACTTC.